The 25 T cell receptor beta chains below all came from one sample that was sequenced in a study of T-cell memory formation after mild COVID-19. MiXCR was run by TCRdb on the 5' RACE reads, yielding one entry per CDR3 protein. Found here are 120,000 to 150,000 distinct CDR3 sequences, 15% to 20% of them singletons; the top ten hold approximately 2.4%. Sequenced material: PBMCs or a T cell subset sorted from them (not recorded which). These receptors were taken from an adult woman who had mild COVID-19 (a few samples of this study predate the infection). Cell type and time point are not known.

For the CDR3, the DNA is TGTGCCAGCAGCCTCGGGACAGGGGGACAGTTCTTC. Its translation is CASSLGTGGQFF. The V and J genes are TRBV7-6 and TRBJ2-1; TRBD1 aligns across 11 bases. Trimming cost V 5 bases and J 13 bases; bases outside gene matches: 4. Germline lookup yields CDR1 SGHVS and CDR2 FNYEAQ. The CDR3 is made up of 12 amino acids.

The genes are TRBV7-2 and TRBJ2-1; D is unclear. CDR3 length: 14 residues. The V and J ends lost 0 bases and 10 bases respectively, with 13 bases between them. CDR1 and CDR2 from the germline V gene are SGHTA and FQGNSA. The CDR3 loop is CASSLAGPLGEQFF. The CDR3 bases are TGTGCCAGCAGCTTAGCCGGACCCCTAGGGGAGCAGTTCTTC.

Only one count was recorded for this clonotype. This chain connects TRBV5-1 to TRBJ1-2; D is undetermined. The germline CDR1 and CDR2 sequences are SGHRS and YFSETQ. The CDR3 sequence is 14 residues long. Trimming shortened V by 7 bases and J by 5 bases, and 18 bases separated the two germline ends. The CDR3 bases are TGCGCCAGCGGATCGACCGATGGTTATTATGGCTACACCTTC. Residues: CASGSTDGYYGYTF.

The V call is TRBV4-1, the J call TRBJ1-2; D may be TRBD1 (6 bases). This CDR3 has 15 amino acids. Trimming stripped 4 bases from V and 6 bases from J, with 18 bases between. The germline CDR1 and CDR2 sequences are MGHRA and YSYEKL. Here the CDR3 reads CASSPTTGPRDGYTF. CDR3 DNA: TGCGCCAGCAGCCCGACGACAGGTCCCCGCGATGGCTACACCTTC.

This clonotype was seen a few times. This chain connects TRBV5-1 to TRBJ2-1; 7 nucleotides agree with TRBD2. The V gene end was trimmed by 4 bases and the J gene end by 4 bases; junction bases not matched to a gene: 11. Germline V lookup: CDR1 SGHRS, CDR2 YFSETQ. The CDR3 contains 16 residues. In nucleotides, the CDR3 is TGCGCCAGCAGCGCGGTGGGGGGGGTCGTATACAATGAGCAGTTCTTC. Amino acids: CASSAVGGVVYNEQFF.

This clonotype was picked up many times. The genes are TRBV7-2 and TRBJ2-1, with D tentatively TRBD1 or TRBD2 (5 bases each). The CDR3 length is 16 residues. Germline V gene lookup returns CDR1 SGHTA and CDR2 FQGNSA. V was shortened by 1 base and J by 6 bases, with 16 bases between the two germline ends. As DNA, the CDR3 is TGTGCCAGCAGCTTAGTGGGCAGGGTGAGGGGCAATGAGCAGTTCTTC. Its translation is CASSLVGRVRGNEQFF.

This clonotype has ten or more counts. The chain couples TRBV7-9 to TRBJ2-1; tentatively, D is TRBD2 (5 bases). The CDR3 is 15 residues long. The V end was cut by 4 bases, the J end by 6 bases, with 16 bases between. CDR1 is SEHNR and CDR2 is FQNEAQ in the germline V gene (reference sequence). CDR3 sequence reads: CASSSGLPPGNEQFF. The CDR3 DNA sequence: TGTGCCAGCAGCTCCGGACTCCCGCCGGGCAATGAGCAGTTCTTC.

This clonotype was observed a handful of times. This rearrangement joins TRBV5-1 to TRBJ1-1; 9 positions match TRBD1. Trimming cost V 2 bases and J 4 bases; bases outside gene matches: 6. The CDR3 totals 15 residues. Germline CDR1 is SGHRS and CDR2 is YFSETQ. The CDR3 region is CASSLSGTGSTEAFF. For the CDR3, the DNA is TGCGCCAGCAGCTTATCCGGGACAGGGAGCACTGAAGCTTTCTTT.

V gene TRBV6-5 combines with J gene TRBJ1-5; D unclear. The length of the CDR3 is 14 residues. The V and J ends lost 5 bases and 5 bases respectively, with 13 bases between them. From germline, CDR1 is MNHEY and CDR2 SVGAGI. The CDR3 is CASSPELLYQPQHF. The DNA for the CDR3 is TGTGCCAGCAGTCCGGAACTCCTTTATCAGCCCCAGCATTTT.

This clonotype was seen many times. The chain is built from TRBV7-3 and TRBJ1-2, with no clear D. The CDR3 sequence is 16 residues long. Per the germline V gene, CDR1 is SGHTA and CDR2 is FQGTGA. V gave up 5 bases and J gave up 7 bases, with 23 bases separating them. The CDR3 DNA follows: TGTGCCAGCAGCCCAGGTCAGACTTCCAGGACGAGTGGCTACACCTTC. Its translation is CASSPGQTSRTSGYTF.

This clonotype showed up many times. The chain employs TRBV12-3 or TRBV12-4 and TRBJ2-1; 14 bases map to TRBD2. V trimming: 5 bases; J trimming: 3 bases; junction bases outside the gene matches: 3. The CDR3 is made up of 16 amino acids. Here the CDR3 reads CASSPGTSGGYNEQFF. The DNA for the CDR3 is TGTGCCAGCAGTCCTGGGACTAGCGGGGGCTACAATGAGCAGTTCTTC.

This chain joins TRBV24-1 and TRBJ2-2; maybe TRBD2 (5 bases). Germline loops: CDR1 KGHDR, CDR2 SFDVKD. The CDR3 covers 15 residues. With 3 bases removed from V and 9 bases from J, the gap between germline ends came to 16 bases. The CDR3 reads CATSDTGLGFRELFF. CDR3 nucleotides: TGTGCCACCAGTGATACGGGATTAGGGTTCCGGGAGCTGTTTTTT.

In this sample, this clonotype turned up a few times. The chain combines TRBV6-2 or TRBV6-3 with TRBJ2-2; D remains ambiguous. V shed 6 bases and J shed 2 bases, with 16 bases lying between them. The germline gives CDR1 MNHEY, CDR2 SVGEGT. CDR3 size: 16 residues. Here the CDR3 DNA reads TGTGCCAGCAGCCGTAATACATACCCCAACACCGGGGAGCTGTTTTTT. Its protein product is CASSRNTYPNTGELFF.

The chain uses TRBV20-1 and TRBJ2-2, with a possible D match to TRBD1 (6 bases). CDR3 length: 12 amino acids. V dropped 4 bases and J dropped 6 bases, with 9 bases sitting between them. Germline V gene sequence: CDR1 DFQATT, CDR2 SNEGSKA (reference sequence). CDR3 residues: CSANRDPGELFF. The CDR3 region has the DNA TGCAGTGCTAACAGGGACCCCGGGGAGCTGTTTTTT.

V and J are TRBV4-2 and TRBJ2-1; D is undetermined. The CDR3 covers 14 residues. The V gene's germline CDR1 is LGHNA and CDR2 YNFKEQ. Trimming removed 1 base at V and 8 bases at J, with 12 bases between. This CDR3 reads CASSQVSRFHEQFF. The CDR3 DNA sequence: TGTGCCAGCAGCCAAGTTAGTAGGTTCCATGAGCAGTTCTTC.

The genes are TRBV6-5 and TRBJ2-7, with D perhaps assigned TRBD1 or TRBD2 (5 bases each). This CDR3 is built from 14 residues. The germline V gene has CDR1 MNHEY and CDR2 SVGAGI. Trimming removed 7 bases at V and 0 bases at J, with 13 bases between. In DNA form, the CDR3 reads TGTGCCAGCACCCAGAGAGGGACCTCCTACGAGCAGTACTTC. Translation gives CASTQRGTSYEQYF.

The V gene is TRBV7-9, the J gene TRBJ2-7; 8 nucleotides align to TRBD1. CDR1 and CDR2 from the germline V gene are SEHNR and FQNEAQ (reference sequence). The CDR3 has 16 residues. V trimming: 3 bases; J trimming: 3 bases; junction bases outside the gene matches: 10. This CDR3 is CASSLVTGTGLYEQYF. CDR3 nucleotides: TGTGCCAGCAGCTTGGTAACCGGGACAGGCCTCTACGAGCAGTACTTC. Drawing the rest from reference TRBV7-9 and TRBJ2-7, the complete variable domain is DTGVSQNPRHKITKRGQNVTFRCDPISEHNRLYWYRQTLGQGPEFLTYFQNEAQLEKSRLLSDRFSAERPKGSFSTLEIQRTEQGDSAMYLCASSLVTGTGLYEQYFGPGTRLTVT.

The chain has TRBV6-1 and TRBJ2-6; D is uncertain. V dropped 2 bases and J dropped 4 bases, with 9 bases sitting between them. In germline, CDR1 is MNHNS, CDR2 SASEGT. The CDR3 consists of 15 residues. This CDR3 is CASSERGVGANVLTF. CDR3 bases: TGTGCCAGCAGTGAACGTGGGGTGGGGGCCAACGTCCTGACTTTC.

The J gene is TRBJ2-1, the V gene TRBV7-8; TRBD2 might be the D (5 bases). Germline lookup yields CDR1 SGHVS and CDR2 FQNEAQ. Trimming removed 0 bases from V and 8 bases from J, with 17 bases in between. The CDR3 loop spans 16 amino acids. CDR3 nucleotides: TGTGCCAGCAGCTTAGCGTCCTCGCCGGGGTTCGATGAGCAGTTCTTC. Its translation is CASSLASSPGFDEQFF.

This clonotype was seen only a few times. The CDR3 DNA is TGTGCCAGCAGTTCACGGACTAGCATTAAAAAGACCCAGTACTTC. As protein: CASSSRTSIKKTQYF. This rearrangement joins TRBV6-2 or TRBV6-3 to TRBJ2-5, with 8 nucleotides matching TRBD2. Losses at the gene ends were 4 bases for V and 6 bases for J; bases not matched to a gene: 10. CDR1 is MNHEY, CDR2 SVGEGT, per germline. CDR3 length equals 15 residues.

The chain employs TRBV30 and TRBJ2-1; TRBD2 matches 8 bases. Germline trimming cut 0 bases from V and 5 bases from J; bases unmatched to any gene: 9. The CDR3 has 16 amino acids. The germline V gene encodes CDR1 GTSNPN and CDR2 SVGIG (reference sequence). The DNA for the CDR3 is TGTGCCTGGAGTGTATTGGGCGGGAGGACCAACAATGAGCAGTTCTTC. Protein product: CAWSVLGGRTNNEQFF.

This clonotype was seen a few times. V gene TRBV5-6 combines with J gene TRBJ1-2; D gene unclear. This CDR3 contains 12 residues. Germline V gives CDR1 SGHDT, CDR2 YYEEEE. V lost 1 base and J lost 8, with 9 bases in between. CDR3 DNA sequence: TGTGCCAGCAGCTTGTTTTCGAACGGCTACACCTTC. Translation gives CASSLFSNGYTF.

This clonotype was detected a few times. The chain combines TRBV29-1 with TRBJ1-1; 9 positions agree with TRBD1. V lost 7 bases, J lost 0 bases, and 3 bases stayed unmatched. Looked up from germline, CDR1 is SQVTM and CDR2 is ANQGSEA. The length of the CDR3 is 13 residues. The CDR3 DNA reads as TGCAGCGGGAGGACAGGGGTGAACACTGAAGCTTTCTTT. Protein sequence: CSGRTGVNTEAFF.

V and J are TRBV6-2 or TRBV6-3 and TRBJ1-5, with TRBD1 matching over 11 bases. Germline lookup yields CDR1 MNHEY and CDR2 SVGEGT. Trimming took 6 bases from V and 5 from J; bases not matched to a gene: 6. The CDR3 has 15 amino acids. Here the CDR3 DNA reads TGTGCCAGCAGATTCCGGGACAGGGGGTATCAGCCCCAGCATTTT. Its translation: CASRFRDRGYQPQHF.

This clonotype was observed a handful of times. The V gene is TRBV7-9, the J gene TRBJ1-5; possible D gene TRBD1, 5 bases. CDR1 and CDR2 from the germline V gene are SEHNR and FQNEAQ (reference sequence). The V end lost 0 bases, the J end lost 3 bases, and 18 bases lay between the germline ends. The CDR3 is 18 amino acids. CDR3 loop: CASSLAPPSGALNQPQHF. The CDR3 region has the DNA TGTGCCAGCAGCTTAGCTCCCCCCTCCGGGGCTCTCAATCAGCCCCAGCATTTT. The variable domain in full, with the rest retrieved from reference TRBV7-9 and TRBJ1-5, is DTGVSQNPRHKITKRGQNVTFRCDPISEHNRLYWYRQTLGQGPEFLTYFQNEAQLEKSRLLSDRFSAERPKGSFSTLEIQRTEQGDSAMYLCASSLAPPSGALNQPQHFGDGTRLSIL.